These 13 T cell receptor beta chains originate from one sample sequenced in a study of shared clonotypes between healthy human individuals (dated by TCRdb to 2019 to 2021). For the CD8 naive samples, CD45RO-negative cells were positively selected for CCR7, yielding a CD45RA+CCR7+ population from which TemRA cells were excluded. The method behind the library was the immunoSEQ multiplex PCR assay. As stored in TCRdb, this immuneACCESS dataset retains in-frame rearrangements with V and J assigned. A fraction of the clones does not appear; measured against another copy, unresolved V genes explain less than half of the discrepancy, and the remainder lacks a known reason. The sample contains over 2 million clones, about 95% of them found a single time. Of the sample, approximately 1.2% falls within the top ten clones. The sequencing input was naive CD8+ T cells sorted from blood. The cell subset or site label, as the study defines it: CD45RA+CCR7+. These receptors were taken from a man younger than 30 in good health.

This chain uses TRBV28 with TRBJ1-2; weak D call: TRBD1 (6 bases). Per germline, CDR1 MDHEN and CDR2 SYDVKM. V lost 6 bases and J 8 bases, leaving 22 bases between the germline ends. This CDR3 has 15 residues. CDR3 in amino acids: CASSLSGQGMGGYTF. As DNA, the CDR3 is TGTGCCAGCAGCCTGTCGGGCCAGGGGATGGGGGGCTACACCTTC.

The chain has TRBV7-8 and TRBJ2-7, with TRBD1 matching over 7 bases. Per germline, CDR1 SGHVS and CDR2 FQNEAQ. Unmatched junction bases numbered 9, after V lost 8 bases and J lost 2 bases. The CDR3 is 14 amino acids. For the CDR3, the DNA is TGTGCCAGCCGAGGGCAGGGGGTAGCCTACGAGCAGTACTTC. This translates into CASRGQGVAYEQYF. Using reference TRBV7-8 and TRBJ2-7 for the parts outside the CDR3, the full variable domain is GAGVSQSPRYKVAKRGQDVALRCDPISGHVSLFWYQQALGQGPEFLTYFQNEAQLDKSGLPSDRFFAERPEGSVSTLKIQRTQQEDSAVYLCASRGQGVAYEQYFGPGTRLTVT.

Remarks on this clone: Other nucleotide sequences from this sample produce the same CDR3. The CDR3 spells CASSQVGGGSYNEQFF. The CDR3 nucleotides are TGCGCCAGCAGCCAAGTGGGCGGGGGAAGCTACAATGAGCAGTTCTTC. The chain links TRBV4-1 to TRBJ2-1; TRBD2 matches at 7 bases. The CDR3 is 16 residues long. Germline V CDR1 and CDR2: MGHRA, YSYEKL. J lost 3 bases, V lost 1 base, and 6 bases had no gene match.

The chain has TRBV30 and TRBJ1-5; a weak D match, TRBD1 (6 bases). CDR1 is GTSNPN and CDR2 is SVGIG in the germline V gene (reference sequence). The V end lost 7 bases, the J end lost 0 bases, and 13 bases lay between the germline ends. The CDR3 spans 14 residues. For the CDR3, the DNA is TGTGCCTTAGGGGGGGAAAATAGCAATCAGCCCCAGCATTTT. Its translation: CALGGENSNQPQHF.

The rearrangement uses TRBV6-6 and TRBJ2-7; no reliable D call. CDR1 is MNHNY and CDR2 is SVGAGI in the germline V gene (reference sequence). V lost 6 bases to trimming and J lost 5 bases, with 14 bases between them. This CDR3 is 13 amino acids long. CDR3 DNA sequence: TGTGCCAGCAGCTGGGCAAGGGTCCACGAGCAGTACTTC. Protein: CASSWARVHEQYF.

CDR3 sequence: CASSQDLSGGPYEQYF. CDR3 nucleotide sequence: TGTGCCAGCAGCCAAGATCTCAGCGGGGGGCCCTACGAGCAGTACTTC. V usage is TRBV14 and J usage is TRBJ2-7; 9 nucleotides line up with TRBD2. V lost 0 bases to trimming and J lost 2 bases; unmatched junction nucleotides: 5. CDR3 length: 16 residues. The germline V gene has CDR1 SGHDN and CDR2 FVKESK.

With regard to this clone: The same CDR3 also results from other DNA sequences found in this sample. The rearrangement uses TRBV7-8 and TRBJ2-7; D unclear. Trimming took off 1 base at V and 5 bases at J, with 6 bases between the two ends. Germline CDR1 SGHVS, CDR2 FQNEAQ. The CDR3 sequence is 12 residues long. The DNA for the CDR3 is TGTGCCAGCAGCTTAGATCGCGACGAGCAGTACTTC. Translation: CASSLDRDEQYF.

As regards this clone: The sample holds other DNA sequences that translate to the same CDR3. The chain couples TRBV27 to TRBJ1-2, with D possibly matching TRBD1 (5 bases). Germline V lookup: CDR1 MNHEY, CDR2 SMNVEV (reference sequence). This CDR3 contains 13 residues. V dropped 5 bases and J dropped 4 bases, with 11 bases sitting between them. The CDR3 sequence is CASSLGGGYGYTF. CDR3 bases: TGTGCCAGCAGTCTTGGGGGTGGCTATGGCTACACCTTC.

The gene calls are TRBV9 and TRBJ2-7; D is uncertain. Germline-derived CDR1 and CDR2 are SGDLS and YYNGEE. The CDR3 has 15 residues. Between the trimmed V and J ends, which lost 4 bases and 0 bases, there was a span of 14 bases. CDR3 sequence reads: CASSPTDGSSYEQYF. CDR3 bases: TGTGCCAGCAGCCCGACGGACGGTAGCTCCTACGAGCAGTACTTC. The full variable domain, completed using reference TRBV9 and TRBJ2-7, is DSGVTQTPKHLITATGQRVTLRCSPRSGDLSVYWYQQSLDQGLQFLIQYYNGEERAKGNILERFSAQQFPDLHSELNLSSLELGDSALYFCASSPTDGSSYEQYFGPGTRLTVT.

The chain carries TRBV27 and TRBJ1-2; possibly TRBD1 for D (6 bases). Trimming left V 3 bases short and J 4 bases short, with 12 bases between. This CDR3 comprises 14 residues. Germline values: CDR1 MNHEY, CDR2 SMNVEV (reference sequence). The CDR3 loop reads CASSLGAPLYGYTF. The CDR3 DNA follows: TGTGCCAGCAGTTTGGGGGCCCCTCTCTATGGCTACACCTTC.

The V and J genes are TRBV29-1 and TRBJ2-3, with 16 bases aligning to TRBD2. CDR3 length: 16 amino acids. J gave up 4 bases and V 4 bases, and 5 bases lay outside the gene matches. Germline V lookup: CDR1 SQVTM, CDR2 ANQGSEA. The chain's CDR3 is CSVGEGLAGGSDTQYF. As DNA, the CDR3 is TGCAGCGTTGGGGAGGGACTAGCGGGAGGGTCAGATACGCAGTATTTT.

This chain uses TRBV9 with TRBJ2-2, with D possibly matching TRBD1 (6 bases). The CDR3 is made up of 15 amino acids. Trimming left V 3 bases short and J 6 bases short, with 15 bases between. CDR1 is SGDLS, CDR2 YYNGEE, per germline. CDR3 residues: CASSGYTGSSGELFF. CDR3 nucleotides: TGTGCCAGCAGCGGCTATACAGGGTCATCCGGGGAGCTGTTTTTT.

This chain uses TRBV21-1 with TRBJ2-1; the table's D call, TRBD2, was not checked against the DNA. TRBV21-1 counts as a pseudogene. This CDR3 contains 17 residues. DNA for the CDR3: TGTGCCAGCAGCAAAGCGCTTCGGACTAGCTTCGACAATGAGCAGTTCTTC. Its translation: CASSKALRTSFDNEQFF.